One and the same sample provided the 19 T cell receptor beta chains below, sequenced in a study of memory CD4+ T cells and cytomegalovirus serostatus. The sort gate was single viable CD3+CD4+CD8-CD45RO+ cells for memory CD4+ T cells. Sequenced by immunoSEQ multiplex PCR; TCRdb stores in-frame clones only, minus some. This table holds some 41,000 clones, 76% found once. Sequenced sample: memory CD4+ T cells from blood. These receptors were taken from an adult in good health and CMV-seronegative.

The genes are TRBV27 and TRBJ1-1; 7 nucleotides agree with TRBD1. Trimming removed 5 bases from V and 2 bases from J; junction bases left unmatched: 8. The CDR3 has 15 residues. CDR1 and CDR2 (germline): MNHEY, SMNVEV (reference sequence). The CDR3 DNA is TGTGCCAGCAGTATCCACAGGGGCGGAAACACTGAAGCTTTCTTT. Amino acid sequence: CASSIHRGGNTEAFF.

The V call is TRBV18, the J call TRBJ1-1; D is ambiguous. The V end lost 4 bases, the J end lost 4 bases, and 19 bases lay between the germline ends. Per germline, CDR1 KGHSH and CDR2 LQKENI. The CDR3 loop spans 16 amino acids. The CDR3 DNA is TGTGCCAGCTCACAGTCGATACTTCGGGGTAGCACTGAAGCTTTCTTT. Protein sequence: CASSQSILRGSTEAFF.

The rearrangement joins TRBV13 to TRBJ1-3; D not resolved. Germline values: CDR1 PRHDT, CDR2 FYEKMQ (reference sequence). The CDR3 covers 16 residues. The V end lost 0 bases, the J end lost 6 bases, and 15 bases lay between the germline ends. The CDR3 protein is CASSLGLGESQNTIYF. DNA of the CDR3: TGTGCCAGCAGCTTAGGACTTGGGGAATCGCAAAACACCATATATTTT.

This clone came up once. The DNA of the CDR3 is TGTGCCAGCAGGCCGACATGGTCCTACGAGCAGTACTTC. Its protein is CASRPTWSYEQYF. The rearrangement joins TRBV7-8 to TRBJ2-7; D ambiguous. The germline CDR1 and CDR2 sequences are SGHVS and FQNEAQ. V lost 6 bases, J lost 1 base, and 10 bases lay in between. The CDR3 has 13 amino acids. Drawing the rest from reference TRBV7-8 and TRBJ2-7, the complete variable domain is GAGVSQSPRYKVAKRGQDVALRCDPISGHVSLFWYQQALGQGPEFLTYFQNEAQLDKSGLPSDRFFAERPEGSVSTLKIQRTQQEDSAVYLCASRPTWSYEQYFGPGTRLTVT.

CDR3 sequence: CASSWGPGETQYF. In DNA, the CDR3 is TGCGCCAGCAGCTGGGGTCCAGGGGAGACCCAGTACTTC. This chain joins TRBV5-1 and TRBJ2-5; tentatively, D is TRBD1 (5 bases). Looked up from germline, CDR1 is SGHRS and CDR2 is YFSETQ. This CDR3 has 13 amino acids. V was pared by 3 bases and J by 5 bases, with 11 bases between. The complete variable domain, with remaining parts taken from reference TRBV5-1 and TRBJ2-5, reads KAGVTQTPRYLIKTRGQQVTLSCSPISGHRSVSWYQQTPGQGLQFLFEYFSETQRNKGNFPGRFSGRQFSNSRSEMNVSTLELGDSALYLCASSWGPGETQYFGPGTRLLVL.

The chain recombines TRBV5-5 with TRBJ2-2; no reliable D call. This CDR3 comprises 15 residues. Germline CDR1 and CDR2: SGHKS and YYEKEE (reference sequence). The V end was cut by 2 bases, the J end by 2 bases, with 10 bases between. The CDR3 sequence: CASSFTGPNTGELFF. The CDR3 coding sequence is TGTGCCAGCAGCTTCACCGGGCCTAACACCGGGGAGCTGTTTTTT.

The chain uses TRBV6-6 and TRBJ2-1; unclear D gene. CDR3 size: 15 residues. CDR1 MNHNY and CDR2 SVGAGI come from the germline V gene (reference sequence). V was shortened by 4 bases and J by 2 bases, with 12 bases between the two germline ends. DNA of the CDR3: TGTGCCAGCAGTTCCCCGAGCTATGCCTACAATGAGCAGTTCTTC. The encoded protein is CASSSPSYAYNEQFF.

In regard to this clone: Other DNA sequences in this specimen translate into the identical CDR3. The chain has TRBV5-1 and TRBJ2-5, with D tentatively TRBD1 (6 bases). Germline V CDR1 and CDR2: SGHRS, YFSETQ. The germline V and J ends were trimmed by 0 bases and 5 bases, with 8 bases remaining between them. The CDR3 sequence is 13 residues long. The CDR3 nucleotides read TGCGCCAGCAGCTTGGGAGGGGGTGAGACCCAGTACTTC. It is translated as CASSLGGGETQYF.

Concerning this clone: The junction departs from germline at one end; a sequencing error may be responsible. Other DNA sequences of this sample code for an identical CDR3. The gene calls are TRBV15 and TRBJ2-5; D may correspond to TRBD1 or TRBD2 (6 bases each). Germline CDR1 and CDR2: LNHNV and YYDKDF (reference sequence). This CDR3 is built from 16 residues. In DNA, the CDR3 is TGTGCCACCAGCAGAGATAGGGGGGCGCGAGAAGAGACTCAGTACTTC. Translation: CATSRDRGAREETQYF.

The chain joins TRBV5-5 to TRBJ1-4; the D gene is possibly TRBD1 (6 bases). CDR3 length: 15 amino acids. With 4 bases removed from V and 0 bases from J, the gap between germline ends came to 10 bases. Per germline, CDR1 SGHKS and CDR2 YYEKEE (reference sequence). CDR3 in amino acids: CASSAQGATNEKLFF. DNA for the CDR3: TGTGCCAGCAGCGCACAGGGTGCAACTAATGAAAAACTGTTTTTT.

The chain links TRBV28 to TRBJ2-1, with D perhaps TRBD1 or TRBD2 (6 bases each). V shed 3 bases and J shed 8 bases, with 14 bases lying between them. CDR3 length: 14 amino acids. From germline, CDR1 is MDHEN and CDR2 SYDVKM. CDR3 bases: TGTGCCAGCAGTTTGGGCGGGACAAAGGATGAGCAGTTCTTC. Its protein is CASSLGGTKDEQFF.

As for this clone: A read error may produce the germline difference seen at one junction end. This chain's CDR3 is CSAFLRDRRFF. For the CDR3, the DNA is TGCAGTGCTTTCCTCCGGGACCGCAGGTTCTTC. This chain joins TRBV20-1 and TRBJ2-7; either TRBD1 or TRBD2 may fit D (5 bases each). The CDR3 length is 11 residues. From germline, CDR1 is DFQATT and CDR2 SNEGSKA (reference sequence).

The chain recombines TRBV6-1 with TRBJ2-3, with D maybe TRBD1 (6 bases). V was trimmed by 7 bases and J by 4 bases, leaving 15 bases between them. This CDR3 has 14 amino acids. Germline CDR1 is MNHNS and CDR2 is SASEGT. CDR3 in DNA: TGTGCCAGCACCCCAGGGGCCGGGGCAGATACGCAGTATTTT. Protein sequence: CASTPGAGADTQYF.

The chain combines TRBV30 with TRBJ2-3; D possibly corresponds to TRBD1 (6 bases). CDR1 is GTSNPN and CDR2 is SVGIG in the germline V gene (reference sequence). V was shortened by 3 bases and J by 5 bases, with 18 bases between the two germline ends. CDR3 size: 15 residues. The CDR3 DNA reads as TGTGCCTGGAGCGTAAAGGACAGAATCATAGATACGCAGTATTTT. It codes for CAWSVKDRIIDTQYF.

This clone qualifies as medium-sized. The chain links TRBV7-2 to TRBJ2-7, with D unclear. V was cut by 1 base and J by 0 bases, with 4 bases left in between. This CDR3 comprises 13 residues. Germline CDR1 and CDR2: SGHTA and FQGNSA. CDR3 amino acids: CASSLGISYEQYF. CDR3 nucleotides: TGTGCCAGCAGCTTAGGGATCTCCTACGAGCAGTACTTC. Full variable domain (remainder filled in from reference TRBV7-2 and TRBJ2-7): GAGVSQSPSNKVTEKGKDVELRCDPISGHTALYWYRQSLGQGLEFLIYFQGNSAPDKSGLPSDRFSAERTGGSVSTLTIQRTQQEDSAVYLCASSLGISYEQYFGPGTRLTVT.

This clone has a handful of counts. The CDR3 ends on some other residue instead of the conserved phenylalanine or tryptophan, so this is likely a read error. No DNA is shown, since the ends of the CDR3 on it are uncertain; the CDR3 is the one TCRdb lists. CDR3 region: CASKQGARL. The chain uses TRBV12-1 and TRBJ1-1; TRBD1, the D gene given by the table, was not confirmed from the DNA. TRBV12-1 is given as a pseudogene. The CDR3 is 9 amino acids long, termini counted.

This chain joins TRBV5-6 and TRBJ1-2; D is undetermined. The V end was cut by 3 bases, the J end by 4 bases, with 4 bases between. This CDR3 is 11 amino acids long. Looked up from germline, CDR1 is SGHDT and CDR2 is YYEEEE. The CDR3 is CASSSLYGYTF. In DNA form, the CDR3 reads TGTGCCAGCAGCTCCCTCTATGGCTACACCTTC.

The chain has TRBV6-5 and TRBJ2-2, with TRBD1 as a possible D gene (6 bases). The CDR3 consists of 14 residues. Germline lookup yields CDR1 MNHEY and CDR2 SVGAGI. Trimming stripped 7 bases from V and 3 bases from J, with 12 bases between. CDR3 sequence: CASNTGPDTGELFF. For the CDR3, the DNA is TGTGCCAGCAACACAGGGCCCGACACCGGGGAGCTGTTTTTT.

V and J are TRBV28 and TRBJ1-1, with TRBD1 as a possible D gene (5 bases). The CDR3 contains 18 residues. V was clipped by 5 bases and J by 0 bases, with 22 bases between them. Germline CDR1 reads MDHEN; CDR2 reads SYDVKM. The CDR3 loop reads CASSHNKWGEEMNTEAFF. In nucleotides, the CDR3 is TGTGCCAGCAGTCACAATAAGTGGGGGGAGGAGATGAACACTGAAGCTTTCTTT. Supplemented by reference TRBV28 and TRBJ1-1, the full variable domain reads DVKVTQSSRYLVKRTGEKVFLECVQDMDHENMFWYRQDPGLGLRLIYFSYDVKMKEKGDIPEGYSVSREKKERFSLILESASTNQTSMYLCASSHNKWGEEMNTEAFFGQGTRLTVV.